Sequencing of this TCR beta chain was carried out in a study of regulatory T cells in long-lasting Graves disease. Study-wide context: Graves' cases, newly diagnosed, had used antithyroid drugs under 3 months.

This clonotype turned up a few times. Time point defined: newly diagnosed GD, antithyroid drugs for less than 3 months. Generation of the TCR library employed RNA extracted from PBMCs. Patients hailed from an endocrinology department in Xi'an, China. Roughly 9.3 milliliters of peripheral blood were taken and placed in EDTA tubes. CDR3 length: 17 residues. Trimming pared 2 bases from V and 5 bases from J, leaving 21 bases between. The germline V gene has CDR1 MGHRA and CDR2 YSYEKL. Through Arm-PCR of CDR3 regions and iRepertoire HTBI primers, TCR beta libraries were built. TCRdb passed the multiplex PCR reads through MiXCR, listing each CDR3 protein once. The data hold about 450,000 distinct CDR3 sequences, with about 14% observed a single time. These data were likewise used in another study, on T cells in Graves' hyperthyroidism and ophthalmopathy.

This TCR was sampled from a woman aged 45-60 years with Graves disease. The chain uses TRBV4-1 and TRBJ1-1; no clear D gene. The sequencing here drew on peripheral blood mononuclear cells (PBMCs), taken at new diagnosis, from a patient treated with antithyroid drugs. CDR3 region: CASSQSDVRIGRTEAFF. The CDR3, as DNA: TGCGCCAGCAGCCAATCAGATGTACGAATAGGTCGGACTGAAGCTTTCTTT.